This TCR beta chain was sequenced for a study of blood T cell repertoires in COVID-19. Measured with immunoSEQ multiplex PCR; TCRdb has only the in-frame clones, and not every one. The repertoire holds 350,000 to 400,000 clones, with roughly 84% as singletons. The CDR3 has 14 amino acids. Germline lookup yields CDR1 SEHNR and CDR2 FQNEAQ (reference sequence). With 2 bases removed from V and 4 bases from J, the gap between germline ends came to 11 bases. This chain links TRBV7-9 with TRBJ1-2; D uncertain. The sequence came from a woman aged 25-40 years who had recovered from COVID-19. The sample comprised PBMCs or T cells enriched from blood (not recorded which). The CDR3 is CASSLSAGRYGYTF. The CDR3 nucleotides are TGTGCCAGCAGCTTATCCGCAGGCCGCTATGGCTACACCTTC.